This entry features one TCR beta chain sequence. The antigen remains undetermined. Though nominally healthy at sampling, donors likely had unrecorded immune exposures. The data originate from a study of cytomegalovirus exposure and HLA in healthy donors. Study as a whole: Among 150 million to 200 million T cells, an earlier analysis found approximately 110 million unique TCR beta sequences.

This CDR3 spans 14 amino acids. Germline values: CDR1 SQVTM, CDR2 ANQGSEA. The V end was cut by 6 bases, the J end by 2 bases, with 13 bases between. Primers included in the PCR were 60 Vbeta and 13 Jbeta primers. Per the study methods: Approximately 10 million shared chains were among about 80 million unique TCR beta chains counted in a later analysis. Profiled with immunoSEQ multiplex PCR; TCRdb holds only in-frame clones, not every one. That table gives V, J and clone size, and the DNA gave D and trimming. The sample contains over 120,000 clones, roughly four fifths of which appear only once. Study-wide findings and caveats: The Asian-associated ancestry cluster reportedly had fewer N-insertions than the approximately 610-donor mean in a later analysis.

The TCR was taken from a young man in good health and CMV-seropositive. Sequencing used PBMCs. This sequence joins TRBV29-1 and TRBJ1-4; D is undetermined. In DNA, the CDR3 is TGCAGCGTCGATCTCGGGGTGACTAATGAAAAACTGTTTTTT. Translation: CSVDLGVTNEKLFF.